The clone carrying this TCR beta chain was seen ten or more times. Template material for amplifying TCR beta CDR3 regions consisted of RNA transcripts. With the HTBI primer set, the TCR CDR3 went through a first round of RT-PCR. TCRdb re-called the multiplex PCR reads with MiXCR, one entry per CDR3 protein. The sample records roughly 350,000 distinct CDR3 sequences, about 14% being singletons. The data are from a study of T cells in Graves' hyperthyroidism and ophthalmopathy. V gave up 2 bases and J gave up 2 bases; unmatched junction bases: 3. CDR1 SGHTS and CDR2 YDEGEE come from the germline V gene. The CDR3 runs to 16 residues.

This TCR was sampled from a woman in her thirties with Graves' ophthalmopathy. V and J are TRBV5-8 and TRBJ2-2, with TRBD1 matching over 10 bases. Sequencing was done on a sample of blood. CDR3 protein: CASSFDRGRNTGELFF. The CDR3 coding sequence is TGTGCCAGCAGCTTTGACAGGGGGCGCAACACCGGGGAGCTGTTTTTT.